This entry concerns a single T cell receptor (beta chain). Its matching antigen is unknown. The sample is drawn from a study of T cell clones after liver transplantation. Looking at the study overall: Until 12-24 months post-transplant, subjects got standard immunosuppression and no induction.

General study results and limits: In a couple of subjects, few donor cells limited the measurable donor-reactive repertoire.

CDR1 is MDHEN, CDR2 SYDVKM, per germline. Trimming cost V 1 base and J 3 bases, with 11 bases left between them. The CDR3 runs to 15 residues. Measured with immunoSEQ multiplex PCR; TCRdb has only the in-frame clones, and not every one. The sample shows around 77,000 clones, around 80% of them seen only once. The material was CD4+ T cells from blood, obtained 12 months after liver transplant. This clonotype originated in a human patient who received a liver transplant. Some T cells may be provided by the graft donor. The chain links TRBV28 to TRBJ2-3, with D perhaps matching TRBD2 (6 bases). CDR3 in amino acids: CASSLSPAGTDTQYF. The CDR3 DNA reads TGTGCCAGCAGTTTATCCCCCGCGGGAACAGATACGCAGTATTTT.